The 27 T cell receptor beta chains listed next were all sequenced from one sample in a study of T cell responses to AZD1222 COVID-19 vaccine. Method: immunoSEQ multiplex PCR; TCRdb's copy keeps in-frame clones and lacks some. The table records more than 55,000 clones, about 83% of them present only once. This specimen was peripheral blood, taken 28 days after the second AZD1222 dose. These TCRs come from an adult who received the AZD1222 COVID-19 vaccine.

The chain couples TRBV4-3 to TRBJ2-7; the match to TRBD1 covers 8 bases. This CDR3 is built from 15 residues. V trimming: 1 base; J trimming: 5 bases; junction bases outside the gene matches: 7. The germline CDR1 and CDR2 sequences are LGHNA and YSLEER. The CDR3 protein is CASSQGTGRAHEQYF. The DNA of the CDR3 is TGCGCCAGCAGCCAAGGGACAGGGCGGGCTCACGAGCAGTACTTC.

The J gene is TRBJ2-1, the V gene TRBV11-1; D gene ambiguous. CDR3 size: 14 residues. Germline V lookup: CDR1 SGHAT, CDR2 FQDESV (reference sequence). The V end lost 2 bases, the J end lost 5 bases, and 10 bases lay between the germline ends. The CDR3 reads CASSLYGYDNEQFF. As DNA, the CDR3 is TGTGCCAGCAGCTTATATGGCTACGACAATGAGCAGTTCTTC.

This rearrangement joins TRBV4-2 to TRBJ2-7; D gene uncertain. Germline lookup yields CDR1 LGHNA and CDR2 YNFKEQ. The CDR3 length is 14 residues. Trimming removed 1 base from V and 4 bases from J, with 11 bases in between. The CDR3: CASSQGDQVYEQYF. The CDR3 DNA sequence: TGTGCCAGCAGCCAAGGGGATCAGGTTTACGAGCAGTACTTC.

V and J are TRBV4-3 and TRBJ1-3; 10 positions agree with TRBD1. The length of the CDR3 is 16 residues. CDR1 and CDR2 (germline): LGHNA, YSLEER. V shed 1 base, J shed 3 bases, and the junction held 3 bases outside the gene matches. CDR3 sequence (DNA): TGCGCCAGCAGCCAAGGGACAGGGGGAGTTGGAAACACCATATATTTT. Encoded protein: CASSQGTGGVGNTIYF.

The chain joins TRBV2 to TRBJ1-1, with no clear D. Germline V gene sequence: CDR1 SNHLY, CDR2 FYNNEI. The CDR3 consists of 13 residues. Deletions cut 4 bases from V and 1 base from J, with 7 bases between. CDR3 protein: CASSADSNTEAFF. CDR3 coding DNA: TGTGCCAGCAGTGCGGACTCGAACACTGAAGCTTTCTTT.

CDR3 sequence reads: CASSPRRVSTDTQYF. CDR3 nucleotides: TGTGCCAGCAGCCCGCGCCGGGTGAGCACAGATACGCAGTATTTT. V and J are TRBV27 and TRBJ2-3; D is undetermined. The CDR3 is made up of 15 amino acids. Per the germline V gene, CDR1 is MNHEY and CDR2 is SMNVEV (reference sequence). Trimming took 6 bases from V and 0 from J, leaving 13 bases between them.

The rearrangement uses TRBV19 and TRBJ1-1; a weak D match, TRBD1 (5 bases). V dropped 4 bases and J dropped 6 bases, with 15 bases sitting between them. CDR1 is LNHDA, CDR2 SQIVND, per germline (reference sequence). The CDR3 has 14 amino acids. The CDR3 spells CASSKAQGSPEAFF. Written as DNA, the CDR3 is TGTGCCAGTAGTAAAGCCCAGGGTTCCCCTGAAGCTTTCTTT.

The V and J genes are TRBV6-5 and TRBJ1-6; D is unresolved. Trimming shortened V by 10 bases and J by 0 bases, and 10 bases separated the two germline ends. The CDR3 spans 14 residues. Per the germline V gene, CDR1 is MNHEY and CDR2 is SVGAGI. This CDR3 is CATTRSSYNSPLHF. CDR3 in DNA: TGTGCCACCACTAGGAGCTCCTATAATTCACCCCTCCACTTT.

This clone was counted only a few times. This chain links TRBV7-8 with TRBJ2-3; D remains ambiguous. This CDR3 has 13 amino acids. V was cut by 0 bases and J by 5 bases, with 6 bases left in between. The V gene's germline CDR1 is SGHVS and CDR2 FQNEAQ. CDR3 nucleotide sequence: TGTGCCAGCAGCTTAGCACCCGGAGATACGCAGTATTTT. This gives the protein CASSLAPGDTQYF.

This sequence joins TRBV28 and TRBJ1-6, with no clear D. The CDR3 extends over 15 amino acids. V lost 3 bases and J lost 7, with 13 bases in between. CDR1 is MDHEN, CDR2 SYDVKM, per germline. The CDR3 is CASSLGLRINSPLHF. The CDR3 DNA reads as TGTGCCAGCAGTTTGGGCCTAAGGATCAATTCACCCCTCCACTTT.

By frequency in the sample, this clone is medium-sized. This chain joins TRBV6-6 and TRBJ1-5, with D unclear. The CDR3 covers 14 residues. CDR1 and CDR2 from the germline V gene are MNHNY and SVGAGI (reference sequence). V gave up 6 bases and J gave up 0 bases, with 9 bases separating them. The CDR3 spells CASSPGNSNQPQHF. The CDR3 nucleotides are TGTGCCAGCAGCCCGGGGAATAGCAATCAGCCCCAGCATTTT.

The chain recombines TRBV3-1 (or the pseudogene TRBV3-2) with TRBJ1-6; no definite D call. Trimming removed 0 bases from V and 13 bases from J, with 13 bases in between. The CDR3 loop spans 14 amino acids. Germline-derived CDR1 and CDR2 are LGHDT and YNNKEL (reference sequence). The CDR3 coding sequence is TGTGCCAGCAGCCAAGATTGGGCCGCGCGTCCCCTCCACTTT. Translated, it gives CASSQDWAARPLHF.

The chain carries TRBV7-8 and TRBJ1-2; 7 nucleotides agree with TRBD1. The CDR3 covers 16 residues. The J segment lost 1 base and the V segment lost 1 base, leaving 6 bases of the junction unmatched. Per the germline V gene, CDR1 is SGHVS and CDR2 is FQNEAQ. Written as DNA, the CDR3 is TGTGCCAGCAGCTTAGAAGGCGCAGGGGGTAACTATGGCTACACCTTC. It is translated as CASSLEGAGGNYGYTF.

This clone came up a few times. The gene calls are TRBV4-3 and TRBJ2-3, with TRBD2 identical over 10 bases. Germline CDR1 and CDR2: LGHNA and YSLEER. V shed 1 base, J shed 4 bases, and the junction held 5 bases outside the gene matches. The CDR3 sequence is 16 residues long. CDR3 DNA sequence: TGCGCCAGCAGCCAAGGTACTAGCGGGGTAGCAGATACGCAGTATTTT. This encodes CASSQGTSGVADTQYF.

This chain uses TRBV7-2 with TRBJ2-1, with 11 bases matching TRBD2. The CDR3 is 16 amino acids. V lost 2 bases to trimming and J lost 5 bases; unmatched junction nucleotides: 5. Germline values: CDR1 SGHTA, CDR2 FQGNSA. The CDR3 protein is CASSLSRLAGNNEQFF. The CDR3 DNA reads as TGTGCCAGCAGCTTATCCCGACTAGCGGGGAACAATGAGCAGTTCTTC. The full variable domain, its missing parts supplied by reference TRBV7-2 and TRBJ2-1, is GAGVSQSPSNKVTEKGKDVELRCDPISGHTALYWYRQSLGQGLEFLIYFQGNSAPDKSGLPSDRFSAERTGGSVSTLTIQRTQQEDSAVYLCASSLSRLAGNNEQFFGPGTRLTVL.

This chain links TRBV6-1 with TRBJ1-2, with a tentative D call TRBD1 (6 bases). V shed 3 bases and J shed 8 bases, with 19 bases lying between them. Looked up from germline, CDR1 is MNHNS and CDR2 is SASEGT. The CDR3 extends over 15 amino acids. CDR3: CASSDRTVRLVGYTF. The CDR3, as DNA: TGTGCCAGCAGTGACCGGACAGTTCGATTAGTGGGCTACACCTTC.

Only a few counts were recorded for this clone. This chain links TRBV7-2 with TRBJ2-2; perhaps TRBD2 as D (5 bases). The germline gives CDR1 SGHTA, CDR2 FQGNSA. This CDR3 has 15 amino acids. V lost 5 bases and J 2 bases, leaving 12 bases between the germline ends. This CDR3 reads CASSNRRGNTGELFF. CDR3 bases: TGTGCCAGCAGCAACCGCCGGGGTAACACCGGGGAGCTGTTTTTT.

This chain connects TRBV20-1 to TRBJ1-1; TRBD1 is a possible D gene (5 bases). The CDR3 covers 8 residues. CDR1 and CDR2 (germline): DFQATT, SNEGSKA (reference sequence). V lost 6 bases and J lost 13, with 9 bases in between. Written as DNA, the CDR3 is TGCAGTGCCGTCGGGGGTTTCTTT. Translation: CSAVGGFF.

The gene calls are TRBV7-9 and TRBJ1-1; TRBD1 matches 10 bases. The CDR3 runs 14 residues. V was pared by 4 bases and J by 10 bases, with 9 bases of the junction left unmatched. In germline, CDR1 is SEHNR, CDR2 FQNEAQ (reference sequence). For the CDR3, the DNA is TGTGCCAGCAGCTGGAGACAGGGGGCACCGGGAGCTTTCTTT. Amino acid sequence: CASSWRQGAPGAFF.

This chain connects TRBV5-1 to TRBJ2-1; the match to TRBD2 covers 9 bases. The CDR3 loop spans 16 amino acids. Per germline, CDR1 SGHRS and CDR2 YFSETQ. V gave up 4 bases and J gave up 9 bases; unmatched junction bases: 14. CDR3 DNA: TGCGCCAGCAGCAGGGATTCTAGCGGGGTACCTCGTGAGCAGTTCTTC. Its translation: CASSRDSSGVPREQFF.

The chain has TRBV2 and TRBJ2-3, with D possibly being TRBD2 (6 bases). Trimming took off 6 bases at V and 4 bases at J, with 14 bases between the two ends. Germline CDR1 SNHLY, CDR2 FYNNEI. The CDR3 contains 14 residues. CDR3 protein: CASRGSWGADTQYF. Here the CDR3 DNA reads TGTGCCAGCAGGGGATCGTGGGGGGCAGATACGCAGTATTTT.

V usage is TRBV30 and J usage is TRBJ1-5; D gene ambiguous. V was trimmed by 2 bases and J by 4 bases, leaving 9 bases between them. Germline assignment: CDR1 GTSNPN and CDR2 SVGIG (reference sequence). The CDR3 totals 13 residues. The chain's CDR3 is CAWSPERNQPQHF. The DNA for the CDR3 is TGTGCCTGGAGTCCGGAGCGAAATCAGCCCCAGCATTTT.

The chain recombines TRBV7-2 with TRBJ1-2; 9 nucleotides agree with TRBD1. V dropped 1 base and J dropped 1; count of bases not matched to a gene: 1. CDR1 SGHTA and CDR2 FQGNSA come from the germline V gene. The CDR3 covers 15 residues. DNA for the CDR3: TGTGCCAGCAGCTTAGGACAGGGGGTTAACTATGGCTACACCTTC. Translated, it gives CASSLGQGVNYGYTF.

The CDR3 DNA reads as TGTGCCAGTGTCCCCAGCGGGGGCATCTACAATGAGCAGTTCTTC. This gives the protein CASVPSGGIYNEQFF. V usage is TRBV19 and J usage is TRBJ2-1; TRBD2 matches at 8 bases. Germline V gene data show CDR1 as LNHDA and CDR2 as SQIVND (reference sequence). V dropped 8 bases and J dropped 3; count of bases not matched to a gene: 9. This CDR3 spans 15 amino acids.

This sequence joins TRBV2 and TRBJ2-2; no clear D. Germline CDR1 is SNHLY and CDR2 is FYNNEI. This CDR3 contains 13 residues. The V end lost 5 bases, the J end lost 1 base, and 5 bases lay between the germline ends. The DNA of the CDR3 is TGTGCCAGCAGTAGCCAGAACACCGGGGAGCTGTTTTTT. Translation gives CASSSQNTGELFF.

The CDR3 DNA sequence: TGTGCCAGCAGTTCTGCGGGACTAGCGGGGTCTGGGGCCAACGTCCTGACTTTC. Protein: CASSSAGLAGSGANVLTF. V and J are TRBV28 and TRBJ2-6, with 13 bases that match TRBD2. V lost 4 bases, J lost 1 base, and 4 bases stayed unmatched. CDR1 is MDHEN and CDR2 is SYDVKM in the germline V gene. CDR3 length: 18 residues. The full variable domain, rest sourced from reference TRBV28 and TRBJ2-6, is DVKVTQSSRYLVKRTGEKVFLECVQDMDHENMFWYRQDPGLGLRLIYFSYDVKMKEKGDIPEGYSVSREKKERFSLILESASTNQTSMYLCASSSAGLAGSGANVLTFGAGSRLTVL.

V usage is TRBV30 and J usage is TRBJ1-1, with D possibly matching TRBD1 (6 bases). The CDR3 spans 14 residues. Germline V gene sequence: CDR1 GTSNPN, CDR2 SVGIG (reference sequence). Between the trimmed V and J ends, which lost 0 bases and 4 bases, there was a span of 12 bases. The chain's CDR3 is CAWSVGAWGTEAFF. The CDR3 bases are TGTGCCTGGAGTGTGGGGGCTTGGGGCACTGAAGCTTTCTTT.